What follows describes a single T cell receptor beta chain. The CDR3 is 16 residues long. V was clipped by 7 bases and J by 0 bases, with 15 bases between them. The germline CDR1 and CDR2 sequences are MNHNY and SVGAGI (reference sequence). These data belong to a study of identifying expanded T cells in peripheral blood. The table came from immunoSEQ multiplex PCR; TCRdb's copy has only in-frame clones and leaves some out. Of some 99,000 clones in the sample, less than 90% were seen once. Collection occurred without any documented infections or immune events in donors. This TCR came from a person aged 18-69 years in good health. The sample taken for sequencing was blood. The V and J genes are TRBV6-6 and TRBJ1-4; no clear D. CDR3 DNA: TGTGCCAGCACCTATCCCTCGGGGACAACTAATGAAAAACTGTTTTTT. Amino acids: CASTYPSGTTNEKLFF.